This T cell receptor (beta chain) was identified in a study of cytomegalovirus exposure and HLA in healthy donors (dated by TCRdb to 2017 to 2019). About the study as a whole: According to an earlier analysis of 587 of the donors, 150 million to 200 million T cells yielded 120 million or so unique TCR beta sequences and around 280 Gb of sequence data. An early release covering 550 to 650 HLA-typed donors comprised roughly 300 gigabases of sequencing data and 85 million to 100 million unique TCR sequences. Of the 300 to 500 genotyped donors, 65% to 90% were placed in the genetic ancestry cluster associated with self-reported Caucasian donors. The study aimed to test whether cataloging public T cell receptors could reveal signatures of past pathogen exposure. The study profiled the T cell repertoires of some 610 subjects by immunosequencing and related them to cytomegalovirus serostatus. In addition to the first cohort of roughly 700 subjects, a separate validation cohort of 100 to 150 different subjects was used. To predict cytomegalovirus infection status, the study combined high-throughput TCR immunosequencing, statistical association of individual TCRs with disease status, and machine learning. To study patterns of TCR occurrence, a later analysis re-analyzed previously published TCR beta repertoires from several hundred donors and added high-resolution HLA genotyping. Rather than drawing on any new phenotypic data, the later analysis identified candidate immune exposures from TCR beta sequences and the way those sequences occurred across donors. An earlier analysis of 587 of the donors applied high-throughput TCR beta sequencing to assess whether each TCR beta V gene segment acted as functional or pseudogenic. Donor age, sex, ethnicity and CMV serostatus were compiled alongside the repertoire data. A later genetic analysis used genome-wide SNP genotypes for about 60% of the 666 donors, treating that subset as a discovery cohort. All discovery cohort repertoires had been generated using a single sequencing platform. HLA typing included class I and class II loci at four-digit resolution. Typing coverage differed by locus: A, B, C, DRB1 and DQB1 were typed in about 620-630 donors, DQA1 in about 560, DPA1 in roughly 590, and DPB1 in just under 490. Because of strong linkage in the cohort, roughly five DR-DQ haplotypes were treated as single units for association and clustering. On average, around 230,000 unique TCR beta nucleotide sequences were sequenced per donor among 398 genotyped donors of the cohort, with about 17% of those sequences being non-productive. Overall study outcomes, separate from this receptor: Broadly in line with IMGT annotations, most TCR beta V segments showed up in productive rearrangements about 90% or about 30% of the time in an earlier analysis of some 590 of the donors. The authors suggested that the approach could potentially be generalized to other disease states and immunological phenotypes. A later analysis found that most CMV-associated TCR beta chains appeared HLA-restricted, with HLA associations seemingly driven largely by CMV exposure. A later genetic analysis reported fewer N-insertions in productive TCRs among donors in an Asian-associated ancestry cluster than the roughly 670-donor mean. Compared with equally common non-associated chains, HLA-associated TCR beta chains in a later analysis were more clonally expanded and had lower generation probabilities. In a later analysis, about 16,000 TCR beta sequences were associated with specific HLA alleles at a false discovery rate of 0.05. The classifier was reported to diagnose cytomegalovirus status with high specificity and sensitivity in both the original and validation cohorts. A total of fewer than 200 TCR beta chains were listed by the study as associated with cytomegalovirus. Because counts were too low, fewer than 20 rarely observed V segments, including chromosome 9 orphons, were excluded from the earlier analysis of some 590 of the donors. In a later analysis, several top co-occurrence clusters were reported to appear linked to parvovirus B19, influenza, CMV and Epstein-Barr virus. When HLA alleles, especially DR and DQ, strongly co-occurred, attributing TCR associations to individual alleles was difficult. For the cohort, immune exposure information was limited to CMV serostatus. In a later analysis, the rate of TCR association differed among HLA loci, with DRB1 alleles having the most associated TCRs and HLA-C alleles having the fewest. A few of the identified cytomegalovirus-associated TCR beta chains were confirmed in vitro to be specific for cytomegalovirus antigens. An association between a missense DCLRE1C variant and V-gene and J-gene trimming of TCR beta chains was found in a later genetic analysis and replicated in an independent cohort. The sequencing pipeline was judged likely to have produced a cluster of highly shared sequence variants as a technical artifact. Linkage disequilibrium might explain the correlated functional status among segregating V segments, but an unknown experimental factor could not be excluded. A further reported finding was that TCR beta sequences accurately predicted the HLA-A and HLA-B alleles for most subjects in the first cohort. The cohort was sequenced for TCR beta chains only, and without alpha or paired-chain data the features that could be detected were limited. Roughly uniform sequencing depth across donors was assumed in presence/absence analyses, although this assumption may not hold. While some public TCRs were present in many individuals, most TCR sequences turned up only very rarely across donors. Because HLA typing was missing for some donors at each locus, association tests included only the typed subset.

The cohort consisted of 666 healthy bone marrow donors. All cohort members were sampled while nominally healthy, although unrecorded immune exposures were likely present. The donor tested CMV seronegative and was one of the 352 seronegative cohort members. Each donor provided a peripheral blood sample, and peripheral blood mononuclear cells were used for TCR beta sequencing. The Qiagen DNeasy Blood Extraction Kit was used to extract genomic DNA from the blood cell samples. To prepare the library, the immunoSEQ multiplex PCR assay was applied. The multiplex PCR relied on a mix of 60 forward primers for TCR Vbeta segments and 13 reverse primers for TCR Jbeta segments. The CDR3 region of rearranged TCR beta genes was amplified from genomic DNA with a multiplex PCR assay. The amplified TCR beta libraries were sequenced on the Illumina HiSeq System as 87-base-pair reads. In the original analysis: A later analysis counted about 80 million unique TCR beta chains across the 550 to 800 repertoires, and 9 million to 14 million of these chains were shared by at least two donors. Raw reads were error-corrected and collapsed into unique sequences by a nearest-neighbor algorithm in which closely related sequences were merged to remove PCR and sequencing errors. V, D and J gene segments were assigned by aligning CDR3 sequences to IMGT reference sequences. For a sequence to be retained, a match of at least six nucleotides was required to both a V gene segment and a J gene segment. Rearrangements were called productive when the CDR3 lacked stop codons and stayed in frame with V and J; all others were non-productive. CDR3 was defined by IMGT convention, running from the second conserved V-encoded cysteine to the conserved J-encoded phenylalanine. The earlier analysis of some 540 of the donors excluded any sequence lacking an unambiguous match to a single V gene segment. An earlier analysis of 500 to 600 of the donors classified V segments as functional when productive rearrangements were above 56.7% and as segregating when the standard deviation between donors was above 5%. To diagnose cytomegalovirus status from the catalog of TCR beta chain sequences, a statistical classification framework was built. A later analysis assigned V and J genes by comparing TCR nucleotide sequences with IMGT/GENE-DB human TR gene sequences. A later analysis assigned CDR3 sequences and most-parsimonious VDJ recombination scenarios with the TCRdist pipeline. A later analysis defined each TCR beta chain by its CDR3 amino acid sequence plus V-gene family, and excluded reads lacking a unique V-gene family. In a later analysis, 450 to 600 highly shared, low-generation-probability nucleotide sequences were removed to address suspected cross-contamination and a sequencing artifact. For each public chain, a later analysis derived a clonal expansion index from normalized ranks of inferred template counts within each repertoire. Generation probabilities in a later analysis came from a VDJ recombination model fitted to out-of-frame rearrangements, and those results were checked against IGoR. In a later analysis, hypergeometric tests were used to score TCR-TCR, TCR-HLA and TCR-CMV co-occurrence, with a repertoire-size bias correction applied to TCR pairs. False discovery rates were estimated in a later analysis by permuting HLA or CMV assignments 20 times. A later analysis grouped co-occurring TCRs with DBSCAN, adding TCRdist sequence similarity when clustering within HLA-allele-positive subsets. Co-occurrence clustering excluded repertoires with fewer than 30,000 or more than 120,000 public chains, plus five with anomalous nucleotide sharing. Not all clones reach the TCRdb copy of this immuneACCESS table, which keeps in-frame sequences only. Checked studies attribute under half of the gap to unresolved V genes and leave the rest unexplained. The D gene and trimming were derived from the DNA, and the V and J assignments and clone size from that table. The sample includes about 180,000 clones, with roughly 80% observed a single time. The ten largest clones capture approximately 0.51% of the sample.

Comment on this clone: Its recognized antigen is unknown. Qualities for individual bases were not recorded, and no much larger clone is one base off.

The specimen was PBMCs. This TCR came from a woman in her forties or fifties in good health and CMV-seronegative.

In nucleotide form, the sequence is TGCGCCAGCAGCCCACAGGGCTACGAGCAGTACTTC. Translation gives CASSPQGYEQYF. Rearrangement joined TRBV5-1 to TRBJ2-7; matching of 6 bases hints at TRBD1 as the D gene. The CDR3 sequence holds 12 residues, the cysteine and phenylalanine included. Just CDR3 DNA is preserved here, 36 bases in frame from base 1. The germline V gene specifies SGHRS as CDR1 and YFSETQ as CDR2. Between the V and J ends, shortened by 4 bases and 3 bases respectively, the junction contains 8 bases.